The 22 T cell receptor beta chains below come from one sample, sequenced in a study of T cell repertoires in cytomegalovirus infection. MiXCR, applied by TCRdb to the reads, yields one record per CDR3 protein. The table has roughly 730,000 distinct CDR3 sequences, approximately 33% seen once; the top ten hold roughly 18%. No cognate antigen is known for these TCRs. Material: cultured PBMCs, obtained from culture after CMV antigen stimulation. These receptors came from a human donor in good health (CMV status not recorded). Some clones in this sample may be carry-over from other donors' samples.

This clonotype was observed at least ten times. The rearrangement uses TRBV7-6 and TRBJ2-6, with D uncertain. V was cut by 5 bases and J by 4 bases, with 9 bases left in between. This CDR3 has 14 residues. The V gene's germline CDR1 is SGHVS and CDR2 FNYEAQ. Written as DNA, the CDR3 is TGTGCCAGCAGCCCTCCCCGGGGGGCCAACGTCCTGACTTTC. Amino acid sequence: CASSPPRGANVLTF.

CDR3 nucleotides: TGTGCCAGCAGGGACCTCGGCACCGAGCGGTCCTACGAGCAGTACTTC. It encodes CASRDLGTERSYEQYF. The gene calls are TRBV2 and TRBJ2-7, with a tentative D call TRBD2 (5 bases). Trimming cost V 6 bases and J 1 base, with 19 bases left between them. Germline V gene data show CDR1 as SNHLY and CDR2 as FYNNEI. The CDR3 consists of 16 residues. Using reference TRBV2 and TRBJ2-7 for the parts outside the CDR3, the full variable domain is EPEVTQTPSHQVTQMGQEVILRCVPISNHLYFYWYRQILGQKVEFLVSFYNNEISEKSEIFDDQFSVERPDGSNFTLKIRSTKLEDSAMYFCASRDLGTERSYEQYFGPGTRLTVT.

In nucleotides, the CDR3 is TGTGCCAGCAGCTTATCCCGAGGGCCACCTTACACATCTGGGGCCAACGTCCTGACTTTC. It encodes CASSLSRGPPYTSGANVLTF. The chain employs TRBV7-9 and TRBJ2-6; maybe TRBD2 (5 bases). V was clipped by 2 bases and J by 1 base, with 21 bases between them. This CDR3 contains 20 residues. Germline V gives CDR1 SEHNR, CDR2 FQNEAQ (reference sequence).

This clonotype was seen repeatedly, ten times or more. The chain recombines TRBV7-2 with TRBJ2-1; tentative D call: TRBD1 (5 bases). This CDR3 region has 16 residues. Germline loops: CDR1 SGHTA, CDR2 FQGNSA. V was trimmed by 1 base and J by 0 bases, leaving 10 bases between them. CDR3 sequence: CASSLDRQSSYNEQFF. The CDR3 nucleotides read TGTGCCAGCAGCTTAGATCGACAGAGCTCCTACAATGAGCAGTTCTTC. The full variable domain, with the rest looked up from reference TRBV7-2 and TRBJ2-1, is GAGVSQSPSNKVTEKGKDVELRCDPISGHTALYWYRQSLGQGLEFLIYFQGNSAPDKSGLPSDRFSAERTGGSVSTLTIQRTQQEDSAVYLCASSLDRQSSYNEQFFGPGTRLTVL.

V gene TRBV12-3 or TRBV12-4 combines with J gene TRBJ1-3; D call uncertain. This CDR3 is built from 14 residues. Trimming took 4 bases from V and 2 from J, leaving 9 bases between them. CDR3 in DNA: TGTGCCAGCAGTTCCCAGAGTGCTGGAAACACCATATATTTT. Its protein product is CASSSQSAGNTIYF.

The chain carries TRBV5-4 and TRBJ2-7; D perhaps matches TRBD1 (6 bases). This CDR3 contains 13 residues. V was shortened by 0 bases and J by 6 bases, with 10 bases between the two germline ends. Germline V lookup: CDR1 SGHNT, CDR2 YYREEE (reference sequence). The CDR3 coding sequence is TGTGCCAGCAGCTTGGACAGGGTGGGCGAGCAGTACTTC. Its protein is CASSLDRVGEQYF.

This clonotype was counted ten times or more. This rearrangement joins TRBV5-1 to TRBJ2-1; 12 bases fit TRBD2. V was clipped by 5 bases and J by 9 bases; unmatched bases: 9. Looked up from germline, CDR1 is SGHRS and CDR2 is YFSETQ. The CDR3 runs to 15 residues. This chain's CDR3 is CASSLLTSGGSEQFF. CDR3 bases: TGCGCCAGCAGTCTATTAACTAGCGGGGGGTCTGAGCAGTTCTTC.

The chain is built from TRBV4-3 and TRBJ2-3; D is uncertain. The CDR3 spans 14 residues. Germline V CDR1 and CDR2: LGHNA, YSLEER. The V end lost 1 base, the J end lost 1 base, and 6 bases lay between the germline ends. The CDR3 DNA follows: TGCGCCAGCAGCCAAGGAGTTCGCACAGATACGCAGTATTTT. It codes for CASSQGVRTDTQYF.

This clonotype was detected a few times. The V and J genes are TRBV2 and TRBJ2-1, with a weak D call TRBD2 (5 bases). The CDR3 is 12 amino acids. Trimming removed 7 bases from V and 3 bases from J, with 7 bases in between. Germline lookup yields CDR1 SNHLY and CDR2 FYNNEI. CDR3 sequence: CASTGNYNEQFF. The DNA for the CDR3 is TGTGCCAGCACCGGGAACTACAATGAGCAGTTCTTC.

There are a few counts of this clonotype. The rearrangement joins TRBV6-1 to TRBJ2-1; D gene uncertain. Germline values: CDR1 MNHNS, CDR2 SASEGT. The V and J ends lost 4 bases and 4 bases respectively, with 14 bases between them. The CDR3 contains 15 residues. The DNA for the CDR3 is TGTGCCAGCAGTGGAACTGGCAGAGTATACAATGAGCAGTTCTTC. It yields the protein CASSGTGRVYNEQFF.

This clonotype was counted between two and nine times. The CDR3 bases are TGTGCCAGCAGCTCCAAGCGGGGGCCTACCTACGAGCAGTACTTC. It yields the protein CASSSKRGPTYEQYF. The chain uses TRBV5-6 and TRBJ2-7; 8 nucleotides align to TRBD2. This CDR3 spans 15 amino acids. The V gene end was trimmed by 3 bases and the J gene end by 2 bases; junction bases not matched to a gene: 7. Germline assignment: CDR1 SGHDT and CDR2 YYEEEE.

In this sample, this clonotype turned up many times. The rearrangement joins TRBV7-2 to TRBJ2-3; TRBD2 might be the D (5 bases). The CDR3 runs 15 residues. Germline loops: CDR1 SGHTA, CDR2 FQGNSA. The germline V and J ends were trimmed by 2 bases and 0 bases, with 9 bases remaining between them. The CDR3 bases are TGTGCCAGCAGCTTAACCCTAGCCAGCACAGATACGCAGTATTTT. Translated: CASSLTLASTDTQYF.

CDR3 sequence: CASSWTGKNTEAFF. The CDR3 coding sequence is TGTGCCAGCAGCTGGACAGGGAAGAACACTGAAGCTTTCTTT. This chain links TRBV7-9 with TRBJ1-1, with 8 bases fitting TRBD1. The CDR3 extends over 14 amino acids. Germline-derived CDR1 and CDR2 are SEHNR and FQNEAQ (reference sequence). With V trimmed by 4 bases and J by 1 base, 2 bases remained unmatched.

In its sample, this clonotype was seen a few times. The chain employs TRBV27 and TRBJ1-2; no definite D call. In germline, CDR1 is MNHEY, CDR2 SMNVEV (reference sequence). The CDR3 length is 16 residues. The V end lost 2 bases, the J end lost 4 bases, and 17 bases lay between the germline ends. CDR3 region: CASSLISGRSTYGYTF. Written as DNA, the CDR3 is TGTGCCAGCAGTTTAATCTCCGGGCGGAGTACCTATGGCTACACCTTC.

This clonotype was counted only a few times. The gene calls are TRBV10-3 and TRBJ1-2; no clear D gene. The ends were cut back, 0 bases at V and 2 bases at J, with 7 bases in the middle. Germline V gene sequence: CDR1 ENHRY, CDR2 SYGVKD. This CDR3 is built from 14 residues. CDR3 sequence: CAISESTVNYGYTF. The DNA for the CDR3 is TGTGCCATCAGTGAGTCGACGGTCAACTATGGCTACACCTTC.

The chain couples TRBV11-2 to TRBJ2-2; a weak D match, TRBD1 (6 bases). The CDR3 length is 13 residues. The V gene lost 5 bases and the J gene lost 6 bases, with 10 bases spanning the gap. Germline V gives CDR1 SGHAT, CDR2 FQNNGV. CDR3 in amino acids: CASSAQGPGELFF. In DNA, the CDR3 is TGTGCCAGCAGCGCACAGGGACCCGGGGAGCTGTTTTTT.

This chain connects TRBV5-1 to TRBJ1-5; TRBD1 agrees at 7 bases. In germline, CDR1 is SGHRS, CDR2 YFSETQ. The CDR3 is made up of 15 amino acids. Trimming at V came to 3 bases and at J to 5 bases, leaving 8 bases not matched to a gene. The CDR3 sequence is CASSSEGASHQPQHF. The CDR3 DNA is TGCGCCAGCAGCTCCGAGGGGGCCTCCCATCAGCCCCAGCATTTT.

This rearrangement joins TRBV7-9 to TRBJ2-7; D ambiguous. CDR1 is SEHNR, CDR2 FQNEAQ, per germline (reference sequence). Trimming removed 5 bases at V and 2 bases at J, with 7 bases between. The CDR3 has 12 amino acids. CDR3 sequence: CASSKHTYEQYF. Here the CDR3 DNA reads TGTGCCAGCAGCAAACATACCTACGAGCAGTACTTC.

The CDR3 DNA follows: TGTGCCAGTCAAGGGGCCTTAGGGATAACAGGGAGCGGGGAGCTGTTTTTT. Residues: CASQGALGITGSGELFF. The chain recombines TRBV19 with TRBJ2-2; D is perhaps TRBD1 (6 bases). CDR1 and CDR2 (germline): LNHDA, SQIVND (reference sequence). Trimming removed 8 bases at V and 7 bases at J, with 26 bases between. The CDR3 runs to 17 residues.

In this sample, this clonotype turned up a few times. The chain couples TRBV2 to TRBJ2-1; TRBD1 aligns across 7 bases. CDR3 length equals 14 residues. V gave up 8 bases and J gave up 9 bases; unmatched junction bases: 13. Germline V gene sequence: CDR1 SNHLY, CDR2 FYNNEI. The CDR3 is CASDPGQYLAEQFF. Written as DNA, the CDR3 is TGTGCCAGCGACCCGGGACAGTACTTGGCTGAGCAGTTCTTC.

The chain recombines TRBV28 with TRBJ2-4; D may match TRBD1 or TRBD2 (6 bases each). CDR3 size: 16 residues. The V gene's germline CDR1 is MDHEN and CDR2 SYDVKM. V lost 6 bases and J 6 bases, leaving 21 bases between the germline ends. This CDR3 reads CASRDGLGGRGNIQYF. CDR3 sequence (DNA): TGTGCCAGCAGGGACGGCCTTGGGGGGCGGGGAAACATTCAGTACTTC.

The table lists this clonotype with many counts. The CDR3 coding sequence is TGTGCCAGCAGCCCTAGCAGGGCCTATGGCTACACCTTC. It specifies CASSPSRAYGYTF. The chain combines TRBV7-8 with TRBJ1-2; TRBD1 is a possible D gene (5 bases). This CDR3 has 13 residues. V was cut by 5 bases and J by 4 bases, with 11 bases left in between. CDR1 and CDR2 from the germline V gene are SGHVS and FQNEAQ.